These 17 T cell receptor beta chains originate from one sample sequenced in a study of blood T cell repertoires in COVID-19. Profiling relied on immunoSEQ multiplex PCR, and the TCRdb table lists in-frame clones only, not all of them. Among around 300,000 clones listed, approximately 91% were seen once. Sequenced material: PBMCs or T cells enriched from blood (not recorded which). These receptors were taken from a woman aged 40 to 50 who had recovered from COVID-19.

Details on this clone: One end of the junction is discordant with germline, which a read error may explain. At the DNA level, this CDR3 is encoded by other sequences in the same sample as well. The CDR3 region has the DNA TGTGCTAGCAGTTTTAGTAGTGGCTCCTACGAGCAGTACTTC. Translation: CASSFSSGSYEQYF. The chain recombines TRBV28 with TRBJ2-7; D ambiguous. Germline lookup yields CDR1 MDHEN and CDR2 SYDVKM. The CDR3 has 14 residues.

This clone came up a few times. The V call is TRBV6-5, the J call TRBJ2-2; no firm D call. CDR1 and CDR2 from the germline V gene are MNHEY and SVGAGI. The V end was cut by 0 bases, the J end by 5 bases, with 10 bases between. The CDR3 totals 15 residues. The CDR3 loop reads CASSYSPQQTGELFF. The CDR3 DNA follows: TGTGCCAGCAGTTACTCCCCCCAACAGACCGGGGAGCTGTTTTTT.

The V gene is TRBV23-1, the J gene TRBJ2-2; D is perhaps TRBD1 (5 bases). TRBV23-1 carries the ORF label, with uncertain function. The CDR3 spans 15 residues. With 3 bases removed from V and 6 bases from J, the gap between germline ends came to 14 bases. CDR3: CASSQSSPGPGELFF. The CDR3, as DNA: TGCGCCAGCAGTCAGTCATCCCCAGGGCCCGGGGAGCTGTTTTTT.

The chain links TRBV10-3 to TRBJ2-7; TRBD2 agrees at 9 bases. This CDR3 has 15 amino acids. The trim removed 3 bases at V and 3 bases at J, leaving 6 bases unmatched. Germline values: CDR1 ENHRY, CDR2 SYGVKD. CDR3 in DNA: TGTGCCATCAGTGATGAGCTAGCGGGGCTCTACGAGCAGTACTTC. It codes for CAISDELAGLYEQYF.

The rearrangement links TRBV2 to TRBJ1-2; a weak D match, TRBD1 (5 bases). Trimming cost V 6 bases and J 4 bases, with 9 bases left between them. CDR1 and CDR2 from the germline V gene are SNHLY and FYNNEI. The CDR3 is 12 amino acids. The DNA for the CDR3 is TGTGCCAGCAGGAAGGACACCTATGGCTACACCTTC. It specifies CASRKDTYGYTF.

J is TRBJ1-1 and V is TRBV27; 9 nucleotides agree with TRBD1. The CDR3 runs 15 residues. Trimming at V came to 6 bases and at J to 7 bases, leaving 12 bases not matched to a gene. CDR1 is MNHEY and CDR2 is SMNVEV in the germline V gene (reference sequence). The CDR3 region has the DNA TGTGCCAGCAGCTTTACAGGGGGCGTCACGCGTGAAGCTTTCTTT. This codes for CASSFTGGVTREAFF.

CDR3 protein: CASSLMSSGNTIYF. The CDR3 DNA follows: TGCGCCAGCAGCTTGATGAGTTCTGGAAACACCATATATTTT. The genes are TRBV5-1 and TRBJ1-3, with D unresolved. V was cut by 1 base and J by 1 base, with 6 bases left in between. CDR1 and CDR2 (germline): SGHRS, YFSETQ. The CDR3 extends over 14 amino acids.

The CDR3, as DNA: TGTGCCAGCAGCCCAGACAGGGGGCTAAACTATGGCTACACCTTC. This sequence encodes CASSPDRGLNYGYTF. This chain links TRBV7-9 with TRBJ1-2; 10 nucleotides align to TRBD1. V gave up 5 bases and J gave up 2 bases; unmatched junction bases: 5. The CDR3 extends over 15 amino acids. CDR1 and CDR2 from the germline V gene are SEHNR and FQNEAQ (reference sequence).

The gene calls are TRBV29-1 and TRBJ2-1; D is ambiguous. Germline assignment: CDR1 SQVTM and CDR2 ANQGSEA. V lost 4 bases to trimming and J lost 15 bases, with 13 bases between them. The CDR3 is made up of 10 amino acids. The CDR3 DNA follows: TGCAGCGTTGGGCAGTCGGAGACGTTCTTC. This translates into CSVGQSETFF.

The V gene is TRBV21-1, the J gene TRBJ2-5; the listed D gene, TRBD1, was not tested against the DNA. TRBV21-1 is shown as a pseudogene. This CDR3 has 13 amino acids. CDR3 in amino acids: CASSKGREETQYF. The DNA for the CDR3 is TGTGCCAGCAGCAAGGGCAGAGAAGAGACCCAGTACTTC.

The chain uses TRBV5-1 and TRBJ2-7, with a tentative D call TRBD2 (5 bases). The CDR3 consists of 14 residues. The V gene lost 1 base and the J gene lost 0 bases, with 8 bases spanning the gap. Per the germline V gene, CDR1 is SGHRS and CDR2 is YFSETQ. CDR3 bases: TGCGCCAGCAGCTTGCGGGATAGCTCCTACGAGCAGTACTTC. This encodes CASSLRDSSYEQYF.

This clone was counted a few times. The chain employs TRBV15 and TRBJ2-3, with D perhaps matching TRBD1 (5 bases). Between the trimmed V and J ends, which lost 0 bases and 4 bases, there was a span of 11 bases. Germline V gene data show CDR1 as LNHNV and CDR2 as YYDKDF (reference sequence). CDR3 length equals 15 residues. CDR3 in DNA: TGTGCCACCAGCAGAGATAGGGGTAGAGCAGATACGCAGTATTTT. This codes for CATSRDRGRADTQYF.

The chain combines TRBV13 with TRBJ2-3; D is unclear. Trimming took off 5 bases at V and 0 bases at J, with 9 bases between the two ends. The germline V gene encodes CDR1 PRHDT and CDR2 FYEKMQ (reference sequence). This CDR3 region has 14 residues. CDR3: CASSNSRSTDTQYF. In nucleotides, the CDR3 is TGTGCCAGCAGCAACTCACGGAGCACAGATACGCAGTATTTT. Supplemented by reference TRBV13 and TRBJ2-3, the full variable domain reads AAGVIQSPRHLIKEKRETATLKCYPIPRHDTVYWYQQGPGQDPQFLISFYEKMQSDKGSIPDRFSAQQFSDYHSELNMSSLELGDSALYFCASSNSRSTDTQYFGPGTRLTVL.

The chain links TRBV24-1 to TRBJ1-2; D is ambiguous. The CDR3 extends over 11 amino acids. Per germline, CDR1 KGHDR and CDR2 SFDVKD. The V and J ends lost 4 bases and 5 bases respectively, with 4 bases between them. CDR3 region: CATSDQYGYTF. In DNA form, the CDR3 reads TGTGCCACCAGTGACCAGTATGGCTACACCTTC.

The chain combines TRBV5-1 with TRBJ2-6, with a possible D match to TRBD1 (6 bases). V lost 3 bases and J 2 bases, leaving 9 bases between the germline ends. The germline V gene has CDR1 SGHRS and CDR2 YFSETQ. There are 15 residues in the CDR3. As DNA, the CDR3 is TGCGCCAGCAGCTACAGGACAGCTGGGGCCAACGTCCTGACTTTC. Translated: CASSYRTAGANVLTF.

The chain links TRBV12-3 or TRBV12-4 to TRBJ1-5; D remains ambiguous. Trimming took 3 bases from V and 8 from J, leaving 8 bases between them. The CDR3 consists of 12 residues. This CDR3 reads CASSFYQKPQHF. The CDR3, as DNA: TGTGCCAGCAGTTTTTATCAGAAGCCCCAGCATTTT.

The chain is built from TRBV18 and TRBJ1-2, with a possible D match to TRBD1 (6 bases). The CDR3 is 14 residues long. The ends were cut back, 1 base at V and 4 bases at J, with 10 bases in the middle. CDR1 and CDR2 from the germline V gene are KGHSH and LQKENI. The CDR3 protein is CASSPLSGVYGYTF. CDR3 sequence (DNA): TGTGCCAGCTCACCACTGTCAGGGGTCTATGGCTACACCTTC.